The T cell receptor beta chain under discussion was sequenced for a study of post-analysis software for immune sequencing data. General observations from the study: Among roughly five TRBV segments more frequent in patients than controls were TRBV5-6, TRBV5-1 and TRBV20-1.

TCR beta cDNA libraries included unique molecular identifiers. TCRdb re-derived calls from the PCR reads in MiXCR, one entry per CDR3 protein. The sample yields more than 450,000 distinct CDR3 sequences, roughly 45% seen once. Trimming pared 1 base from V and 12 bases from J, leaving 15 bases between. The CDR3 is made up of 13 amino acids. CDR1 is SEHNR, CDR2 FQNEAQ, per germline (reference sequence). This clonotype was counted between two and nine times. Antigen specificity is unknown. This chain links TRBV7-9 with TRBJ1-2; D remains ambiguous. The clonotype comes from a girl between 10 and 17 years old with multiple sclerosis. Sample: blood. CDR3 in amino acids: CASSLDAGPANTF. The CDR3 DNA sequence: TGTGCCAGCAGCTTAGACGCGGGCCCGGCTAACACCTTC. The variable domain in full, with the rest retrieved from reference TRBV7-9 and TRBJ1-2, is DTGVSQNPRHKITKRGQNVTFRCDPISEHNRLYWYRQTLGQGPEFLTYFQNEAQLEKSRLLSDRFSAERPKGSFSTLEIQRTEQGDSAMYLCASSLDAGPANTFGSGTRLTVV.